This T cell receptor beta chain is from a study of CD8+ T cells in alopecia areata. Reverse transcription of extracted RNA yielded cDNA, which provided the sequencing template. TCRdb's table, derived via immunoSEQ multiplex PCR, lists solely in-frame clones and lacks some. The repertoire holds 110,000 or so clones, 55% to 70% seen once, with approximately 2.8% in the top ten. Study results and caveats: Researchers report lesional scalp, most notably alopecia totalis/universalis, outstripped normal scalp in clonality.

The V gene end was trimmed by 5 bases and the J gene end by 3 bases; junction bases not matched to a gene: 7. CDR1 and CDR2 (germline): SGHAT, FQNNGV. This CDR3 is 16 amino acids long. Of note for this clone: The antigen remains unidentified.

Starting from PBMCs, sorting isolated CD4+ and CD8+ T cells. The sequencing sample was made of CD4+ T cells sorted from blood. The TCR comes from a human donor in good health. The chain links TRBV11-2 to TRBJ2-2; 9 bases are shared with TRBD1. The CDR3 loop is CASSPGTGWDTGELFF. The CDR3 DNA is TGTGCCAGCAGCCCAGGGACAGGGTGGGACACCGGGGAGCTGTTTTTT.